This T cell receptor beta chain was obtained from a study of shared clonotypes between healthy human individuals. Regarding the study as a whole: Generally, estimated richness proved larger in naive subsets than it did in memory subsets. Expectations were that clonotype sharing among donors would be affected by sequencing depth. Limitation of the genetic and exposure-history diversity represented came from the few donors.

Clones were read by immunoSEQ multiplex PCR, and TCRdb kept only the in-frame ones, dropping some. Among 2 million to 3 million clones listed, 93% were seen once. With V trimmed by 4 bases and J by 4 bases, 8 bases remained unmatched. CDR3 length: 16 amino acids. Germline V CDR1 and CDR2: SGHRS, YFSETQ. Turning to this clone: Its antigen is unknown. Other DNA sequences in the same sample also yield this CDR3.

Material for sequencing was naive CD4+ T cells from PBMCs. Subset indicated: CD45RA+ positively selected. The V and J genes are TRBV5-1 and TRBJ1-1, with TRBD1 matching 12 bases. The source is a man aged 18-30 years in good health. Some clones in this sample may be carry-over from other donors' samples. In DNA, the CDR3 is TGCGCCAGCAGCCCAGGGACAGGGGGCGCGGGCACTGAAGCTTTCTTT. As protein: CASSPGTGGAGTEAFF.